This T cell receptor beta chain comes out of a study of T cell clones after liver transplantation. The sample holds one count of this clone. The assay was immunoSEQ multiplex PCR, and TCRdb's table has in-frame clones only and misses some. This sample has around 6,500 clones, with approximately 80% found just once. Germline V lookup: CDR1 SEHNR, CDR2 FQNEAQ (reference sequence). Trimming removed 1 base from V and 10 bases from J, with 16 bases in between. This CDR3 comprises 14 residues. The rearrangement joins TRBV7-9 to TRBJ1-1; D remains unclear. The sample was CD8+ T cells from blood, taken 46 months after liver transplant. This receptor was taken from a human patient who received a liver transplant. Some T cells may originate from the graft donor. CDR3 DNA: TGTGCCAGCAGCTTAGTGGTGGCGGCCTCCGGAGCTTTCTTT. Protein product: CASSLVVAASGAFF.